The rows below give T cell receptor beta chains drawn from one sample of a study of OX40 agonist ivuxolimab in advanced cancers. Data came from immunoSEQ multiplex PCR; TCRdb stores just in-frame clones and leaves some out. The sample shows 50,000 to 80,000 clones, 85% of them seen only once. This sample comprised CD4+ or CD8+ T cells sorted from blood, obtained in a trial of the OX40 agonist ivuxolimab. The receptors come from an adult with an advanced solid tumor such as melanoma, head and neck, liver or kidney cancer. The CDR3 runs from the conserved cysteine through the conserved F or W. The D gene is left open where the match is weak. Rows may omit the clone size; those that give it use once, few, many or a size class.

d_call	clone_size	v_call	j_call	cdr3_aa	cdr3_nt
NA	NA	TRBV2	TRBJ1-5	CASSEFVWTDYNQPQHF	TGTGCCAGCAGTGAATTTGTATGGACAGACTACAATCAGCCCCAGCATTTT
NA	NA	TRBV30	TRBJ2-3	CAWSGRVGDTQYF	TGTGCCTGGAGTGGCAGGGTTGGAGATACGCAGTATTTT
NA	NA	TRBV6-1	TRBJ2-1	CASSEAGSSYNEQFF	TGTGCCAGCAGTGAAGCGGGTAGCTCCTACAATGAGCAGTTCTTC
NA	NA	TRBV10-1	TRBJ1-6	CASSDQGSPLHF	TGCGCCAGCAGTGACCAGGGGTCACCCCTCCACTTT
NA	NA	TRBV21-1	TRBJ1-5	CASSKKRTANTHSNQPQHF	TGTGCCAGCAGCAAAAAACGAACTGCGAACACGCATAGCAATCAGCCCCAGCATTTT
NA	few	TRBV28	TRBJ2-3	CASSPPRRTTDTQYF	TGTGCCAGCAGTCCCCCCAGGCGGACCACAGATACGCAGTATTTT
NA	NA	TRBV7-2	TRBJ2-7	CASSFVLQSGYEQYF	TGTGCCAGCAGCTTCGTCCTACAGTCAGGGTACGAGCAGTACTTC
TRBD1	NA	TRBV2	TRBJ2-3	CASTNDRGRGDTQYF	TGTGCCAGCACGAATGACAGGGGGCGGGGAGATACGCAGTATTTT
NA	NA	TRBV30	TRBJ1-5	CAWSPTHREGGNQPQHF	TGTGCCTGGAGTCCAACCCACAGGGAAGGGGGCAATCAGCCCCAGCATTTT
NA	NA	TRBV6-4	TRBJ1-1	CASLGSRGGINTEAFF	TGTGCCAGCCTAGGAAGTAGGGGGGGCATCAACACTGAAGCTTTCTTT
TRBD1	few	TRBV5-1	TRBJ2-6	CASSRGTGISGANVLTF	TGCGCCAGCAGCCGAGGGACAGGGATTTCTGGGGCCAACGTCCTGACTTTC
TRBD2	few	TRBV27	TRBJ2-3	CATQAGGGTDTQYF	TGTGCCACCCAAGCGGGGGGGGGCACAGATACGCAGTATTTT
TRBD2	NA	TRBV18	TRBJ2-7	CASSPQAGGPGEQYF	TGTGCCAGCTCACCACAAGCGGGAGGGCCGGGGGAGCAGTACTTC
NA	NA	TRBV7-3	TRBJ2-1	CASSTSGVEYNEQFF	TGTGCCAGCAGCACCTCAGGGGTGGAGTACAATGAGCAGTTCTTC
NA	NA	TRBV15	TRBJ1-3	CATSRDTVNSGNTIYF	TGTGCCACCAGCAGAGATACGGTAAACTCTGGAAACACCATATATTTT
NA	NA	TRBV5-6	TRBJ2-7	CASSWEWGTYEQYF	TGTGCCAGCAGCTGGGAGTGGGGAACCTACGAGCAGTACTTC
TRBD1	NA	TRBV28	TRBJ2-5	CATNRGQETQYF	TGTGCCACCAACAGGGGGCAAGAGACCCAGTACTTC
TRBD1	NA	TRBV4-2	TRBJ1-4	CASSQQAQGAPEKLFF	TGTGCCAGCAGCCAACAGGCACAGGGGGCGCCTGAAAAACTGTTTTTT
NA	NA	TRBV19	TRBJ2-5	CASSGRGETQYF	TGTGCCAGTAGTGGCAGGGGAGAGACCCAGTACTTC
TRBD2	NA	TRBV19	TRBJ2-2	CASTSGLPGELFF	TGTGCCAGTACCTCGGGACTACCAGGGGAGCTGTTTTTT
NA	NA	TRBV6-1	TRBJ1-1	CASSVDRDPRTEAFF	TGTGCCAGCAGTGTCGATAGGGACCCGAGGACTGAAGCTTTCTTT
TRBD2	NA	TRBV30	TRBJ2-1	CASGLAGEQFF	TGTGCCTCGGGACTAGCGGGGGAGCAGTTCTTC
NA	NA	TRBV18	TRBJ1-6	CASSSGANNSPLHF	TGTGCCAGCTCATCGGGGGCCAATAATTCACCCCTCCACTTT
NA	NA	TRBV7-2	TRBJ2-7	CASSPRLYEQYF	TGTGCCAGCAGCCCCCGCCTCTACGAGCAGTACTTC